This T cell receptor beta chain was documented in a study of T-cell memory formation after mild COVID-19. TCRdb analysed the 5' RACE reads with MiXCR anew, one entry per CDR3 protein. The sample includes about half a million distinct CDR3 sequences, around a sixth seen only once; the top ten take roughly an eighth. As concerns this clonotype: Its target is not known.

The germline CDR1 and CDR2 sequences are ENHRY and SYGVKD. This CDR3 spans 16 amino acids. Trimming cost V 5 bases and J 4 bases; bases outside gene matches: 11. General study findings and limits: Of the contracting clones, CD4+ ones lay mainly in CM and EM, and CD8+ ones in EMRA.

The sample comprised PBMCs or a T cell subset sorted from them (not recorded which). This sequence originates from an adult woman who had mild COVID-19 (a few samples of this study predate the infection). Cell type and time point are not known. The chain links TRBV10-3 to TRBJ1-1, with 9 bases lining up with TRBD1. The CDR3 coding sequence is TGTGCCATCAGTAACCCAGGTGACAGGGGGGTCACTGAAGCTTTCTTT. Translated: CAISNPGDRGVTEAFF.